This T cell receptor beta chain was sequenced in a study of spatial heterogeneity in lung cancer. Study-level background: In tumor regions TCR transcript counts correlated strongly with a matched bulk RNA-seq T cell module score.

This clonotype occurred many times. The antigen is unknown. V dropped 4 bases and J dropped 1; count of bases not matched to a gene: 5. Germline CDR1 reads MDHEN; CDR2 reads SYDVKM. The CDR3 spans 15 residues. Study-level points and caveats: Counts of expanded alpha and beta TCRs within tumors tracked the tumor nonsynonymous mutation count.

The time point: sample taken at primary tumor resection. MiXCR, run by TCRdb on the 5' RACE reads, gives a single entry per CDR3 protein. This table has about 100,000 distinct CDR3 sequences, 3.5% to 5% appearing once. The origin of this receptor is a male donor with early-stage non-small cell lung cancer. This material consisted of lung tumor tissue, taken at surgery. The chain joins TRBV28 to TRBJ2-7; 9 bases fit TRBD2. Written as DNA, the CDR3 is TGTGCCAGCAGTTACGGGACTAGCCCGTCCTACGAGCAGTACTTC. Its translation is CASSYGTSPSYEQYF.